This T cell receptor (beta chain) is drawn from a study of T cell repertoires in cytomegalovirus infection. About the study: Evidence of both CMV infection and a matching HLA type came from public TCR beta signatures.

Study findings and constraints: HLA-C-restricted TCR beta clonotypes specific for CMV led the ex vivo response.

Germline V lookup: CDR1 MGHDK, CDR2 SYGVNS. This CDR3 has 14 amino acids. Trimming left V 2 bases short and J 10 bases short, with 15 bases between. This clonotype was counted a few times. The target antigen is unknown. A single record per CDR3 protein comes from TCRdb applying MiXCR to the reads. Counted here are a few hundred thousand distinct CDR3 sequences, approximately 14% occurring once; the ten biggest clones make up 8.5% to 9%. Specimen: PBMCs. This clonotype originated in a human donor in good health (CMV status not recorded). Some clones in this sample may be carry-over from other donors' samples. This sequence joins TRBV25-1 and TRBJ1-5, with D maybe TRBD1 (5 bases). CDR3 nucleotide sequence: TGTGCCAGCAGTGAACCGGGGCGGCCTTTTCCCCAGCATTTT. Residues: CASSEPGRPFPQHF.